This TCR beta chain was sequenced for a study of breast tumors, draining lymph nodes, adjacent tissues. TCRdb re-analysed the multiplex PCR reads in MiXCR, keeping a single row per CDR3 protein. This table has 55,000 to 75,000 distinct CDR3 sequences, around 43% appearing once. Regarding the study as a whole: Data fit most tumor T cells coming from lymph node, expanding in tumor. The lymph node origin of tumor T cells was framed as consistent with a hypothesis, not demonstrated. Tumors had less TCR diversity than lymph nodes, more than nontumor tissue. Compared with basal-like, luminal-like tumors shared significantly more repertoire with nontumor tissue.

Unmatched junction bases numbered 8, after V lost 4 bases and J lost 8 bases. This CDR3 has 13 amino acids. Germline V gives CDR1 SGHRS, CDR2 YFSETQ. This clonotype was picked up many times. Its cognate antigen is unknown. The TCR comes from a female donor with breast cancer. Some clones in this sample may be carry-over from other donors' samples. V gene TRBV5-1 combines with J gene TRBJ1-2, with TRBD1 matching over 7 bases. Sequencing was done on a sample of breast tumor tissue. CDR3 coding DNA: TGCGCCAGCAGCCTCGACAGGGTAGTCGGCTACACCTTC. Protein: CASSLDRVVGYTF.